A selection of T cell receptor beta chains follows, all from one sample in a study of cytomegalovirus exposure and HLA in healthy donors. The assay was immunoSEQ multiplex PCR, and TCRdb's table has in-frame clones only and misses some. The sample records 60,000 to 80,000 clones, around 85% being singletons. The sequenced sample consisted of PBMCs. These TCRs come from a man younger than 40 in good health and CMV-seronegative. CDR3s include the opening cysteine and the closing phenylalanine or tryptophan. A D gene is named only where the DNA matches it firmly. Rows may omit the clone size; those that give it use once, few, many or a size class.

j_gene,d_gene,abundance,v_gene,len,CDR3aa,CDR3nt
TRBJ2-1,TRBD2,once,TRBV11-3,16,CASSPWTSPFYNEQFF,TGTGCCAGCAGCCCATGGACTAGCCCCTTCTACAATGAGCAGTTCTTC
TRBJ2-5,TRBD2,-,TRBV14,16,CASSQGLAGGQETQYF,TGTGCCAGCAGCCAAGGGTTAGCGGGAGGTCAAGAGACCCAGTACTTC
TRBJ1-3,TRBD1,once,TRBV27,19,CASSPHWGGTGSSGNTIYF,TGTGCCAGCAGTCCTCATTGGGGGGGGACAGGGAGCTCTGGAAACACCATATATTTT
TRBJ2-2,TRBD1,once,TRBV7-9,18,CASSPTPGQGGVTGELFF,TGTGCCAGCAGCCCTACCCCGGGACAGGGGGGTGTCACCGGGGAGCTGTTTTTT
TRBJ2-7,-,-,TRBV28,15,CASSLSSGASYEQYF,TGTGCCAGCAGTTTATCTTCGGGTGCTTCCTACGAGCAGTACTTC
TRBJ2-2,-,-,TRBV7-3,14,CASSLTGFAGELFF,TGTGCCAGCAGCCTTACGGGGTTTGCCGGGGAGCTGTTTTTT
TRBJ2-7,TRBD1,-,TRBV5-5,13,CASLGTASYEQYF,TGTGCCAGCCTCGGGACAGCCTCCTACGAGCAGTACTTC
TRBJ1-1,-,-,TRBV28,13,CASSFFGQPEAFF,-
TRBJ2-5,TRBD2,-,TRBV4-2,16,CASSQDGGKGPETQYF,TGTGCCAGCAGCCAAGACGGGGGGAAGGGTCCGGAGACCCAGTACTTC
TRBJ2-1,TRBD2,-,TRBV27,15,CASKGRGGIGNEQFF,TGTGCCAGCAAAGGGCGGGGGGGAATAGGGAATGAGCAGTTCTTC
TRBJ2-7,-,-,TRBV29-1,14,CSVKPLLAGGQQYF,TGCAGCGTCAAACCCCTTTTGGCCGGAGGGCAGCAGTACTTC
TRBJ1-2,-,-,TRBV4-3,16,CASSPPDAEGFYGYTF,TGCGCCAGCAGTCCCCCGGATGCAGAGGGTTTCTATGGCTACACCTTC
TRBJ2-3,TRBD1,-,TRBV5-1,15,CASSPLGQVEDTQYF,TGCGCCAGCAGCCCCTTGGGACAGGTAGAAGATACGCAGTATTTT
TRBJ1-4,-,-,TRBV5-6,17,CASSFTGGGLTNEKLFF,TGTGCCAGCAGCTTCACCGGGGGAGGGCTGACTAATGAAAAACTGTTTTTT
TRBJ1-1,-,-,TRBV4-2,14,CASSQGSAEQGAFF,TGTGCCAGCAGCCAAGGCAGCGCCGAACAGGGCGCTTTCTTT
TRBJ2-6,-,once,TRBV30,13,CACRVSGANVLTF,TGTGCCTGTCGGGTTTCTGGGGCCAACGTCCTGACTTTC
TRBJ1-3,TRBD1,-,TRBV2,14,CASSSGQEGNTIYF,TGTGCCAGCAGCTCGGGACAGGAAGGAAACACCATATATTTT
TRBJ2-7,TRBD1,-,TRBV6-5,16,CASSYSGGTGNYEQYF,TGTGCCAGCAGTTACTCTGGGGGGACAGGGAATTACGAGCAGTACTTC
TRBJ2-2,-,-,TRBV5-4,14,CASSSSSTVGELFF,TGTGCCAGCAGCTCTTCCTCGACAGTAGGGGAGCTGTTTTTT
TRBJ2-3,-,-,TRBV7-7,15,CASSWGGSDTDTQYF,TGTGCTAGCAGCTGGGGTGGTAGCGACACAGATACGCAGTATTTT
TRBJ2-3,-,-,TRBV2,12,CASSGPGLQKYF,TGTGCCAGCAGTGGCCCGGGACTTCAAAAGTATTTT
TRBJ2-1,TRBD1,-,TRBV19,15,CASSKQGVKLLEQFF,TGTGCCAGTAGTAAGCAGGGGGTGAAACTGTTGGAGCAGTTCTTC
TRBJ2-5,-,-,TRBV5-4,13,CASSLDREETQYF,TGTGCCAGCAGCTTGGACAGGGAAGAGACCCAGTACTTC
TRBJ2-1,TRBD2,-,TRBV19,15,CASSMGTSVGNEQFF,TGTGCCAGTAGTATGGGGACTAGCGTCGGGAATGAGCAGTTCTTC
TRBJ2-1,TRBD2,once,TRBV4-2,14,CASSQEGTSGARFF,TGTGCCAGCAGCCAAGAAGGGACTAGCGGGGCTCGGTTCTTC
TRBJ1-2,-,-,TRBV5-3,15,CARSLWPRGCYGYTF,TGTGCCAGAAGCTTGTGGCCCAGGGGTTGCTATGGCTACACCTTC
TRBJ2-7,-,once,TRBV7-2,11,CASSSDYEQYF,TGTGCCAGCAGCTCAGACTACGAGCAGTACTTC
TRBJ2-1,-,-,TRBV15,18,CATSGSGKGEERYNEQFF,TGTGCCACCAGCGGCAGCGGGAAGGGGGAGGAGAGGTACAATGAGCAGTTCTTC
TRBJ1-2,TRBD1,-,TRBV6-6,14,CASSFDRGVWGYTF,TGTGCCAGCAGTTTCGACAGGGGAGTATGGGGCTACACCTTC
TRBJ2-2,-,-,TRBV5-4,16,CASSLAGLWHAGELFF,TGTGCCAGCAGCTTGGCAGGACTCTGGCACGCCGGGGAGCTGTTTTTT
TRBJ1-1,TRBD1,-,TRBV7-3,16,CASSLSQDRGFAEAFF,TGTGCCAGCAGCCTTAGTCAGGACAGGGGATTCGCTGAAGCTTTCTTT
TRBJ1-2,TRBD1,-,TRBV19,15,CASRTTGGWHYGYTF,TGTGCCAGTCGAACAACAGGGGGCTGGCACTATGGCTACACCTTC
TRBJ2-1,TRBD1,few,TRBV18,15,CASSLGQGGYNEQFF,TGTGCCAGCTCACTCGGACAGGGCGGTTACAATGAGCAGTTCTTC
TRBJ2-5,TRBD1,-,TRBV19,15,CASSSITGGRETQYF,TGTGCCAGTAGTTCCATAACAGGGGGCAGGGAGACCCAGTACTTC
TRBJ2-7,-,once,TRBV11-2,14,CASSLGPENYEQYF,TGTGCCAGCAGCTTAGGTCCGGAGAACTACGAGCAGTACTTC
TRBJ1-2,-,-,TRBV7-9,13,CASRNRSSGGYTF,TGTGCCAGCAGGAACCGATCTTCGGGAGGCTACACCTTC
TRBJ2-2,-,once,TRBV19,15,CASSVTRGSGRELFF,TGTGCCAGTAGTGTGACTAGAGGTTCCGGACGGGAGCTGTTTTTT
TRBJ2-1,TRBD1,-,TRBV10-3,14,CAISESTGNYEQFF,TGTGCCATCAGTGAGTCGACAGGGAACTATGAGCAGTTCTTC
TRBJ2-2,TRBD2,-,TRBV5-1,16,CASSRRGGATDGELFF,TGCGCCAGCAGCCGACGCGGGGGGGCGACGGATGGGGAGCTGTTTTTT
TRBJ1-4,TRBD1,-,TRBV12-5,14,CASGRTGNGEKLFF,TGTGCTAGTGGCAGGACAGGGAACGGTGAAAAACTGTTTTTT
TRBJ2-5,-,-,TRBV7-9,17,CASSLGRVGVMRETQYF,TGTGCCAGCAGCTTAGGCAGGGTAGGAGTAATGAGGGAGACCCAGTACTTC
TRBJ1-6,-,-,TRBV5-1,17,CASRPTGSNSYNSPLHF,TGCGCCAGCAGACCCACAGGGTCCAACTCCTATAATTCACCCCTCCACTTT
TRBJ2-6,TRBD1,-,TRBV4-1,16,CASSRPGGAGANVLTF,TGCGCCAGCAGCCGACCAGGGGGCGCTGGGGCCAACGTCCTGACTTTC
TRBJ2-5,-,-,TRBV5-1,15,CASSTRGGASETQYF,TGCGCCAGCAGCACTAGAGGGGGGGCCTCGGAGACCCAGTACTTC
TRBJ1-5,-,-,TRBV7-2,14,CASSPDTYNQPQHF,TGTGCCAGCAGCCCCGACACCTATAATCAGCCCCAGCATTTT
TRBJ2-5,-,-,TRBV6-5,12,CASSYSRETQYF,TGTGCCAGCAGTTACTCGAGGGAGACCCAGTACTTC
TRBJ1-2,TRBD1,few,TRBV7-3,15,CASSQPGQGAQGYTF,TGTGCCAGCAGCCAACCGGGACAGGGGGCGCAGGGCTACACCTTC
TRBJ2-1,TRBD2,-,TRBV27,17,CASSSPKGLAGDNEQFF,TGTGCCAGCAGTTCCCCAAAGGGACTAGCGGGGGACAATGAGCAGTTCTTC
TRBJ1-2,TRBD1,-,TRBV7-8,17,CASSLRQGGRGRRGYTF,TGTGCCAGCAGCTTACGCCAGGGCGGCAGGGGGCGCCGAGGCTACACCTTC
TRBJ2-3,-,-,TRBV7-6,17,CASSSLKNRVSPDTQYF,TGTGCCAGCAGCTCCCTCAAAAACAGGGTCTCACCAGATACGCAGTATTTT
TRBJ2-6,-,-,TRBV18,17,CASSPPIYSSGANVLTF,TGTGCCAGCTCACCACCGATATATAGCTCTGGGGCCAACGTCCTGACTTTC
TRBJ1-1,-,-,TRBV5-1,16,CASTFQPAGVNTEAFF,TGCGCCAGCACATTCCAACCCGCAGGGGTCAACACTGAAGCTTTCTTT
TRBJ1-4,-,once,TRBV12-2,13,CASRGQGSEKLFF,TGTGCAAGTCGGGGGCAGGGAAGTGAAAAACTGTTTTTT
TRBJ1-4,TRBD1,-,TRBV15,15,CATSRDRQGGEKLFF,TGTGCCACCAGCAGAGATAGACAGGGCGGGGAAAAACTGTTTTTT